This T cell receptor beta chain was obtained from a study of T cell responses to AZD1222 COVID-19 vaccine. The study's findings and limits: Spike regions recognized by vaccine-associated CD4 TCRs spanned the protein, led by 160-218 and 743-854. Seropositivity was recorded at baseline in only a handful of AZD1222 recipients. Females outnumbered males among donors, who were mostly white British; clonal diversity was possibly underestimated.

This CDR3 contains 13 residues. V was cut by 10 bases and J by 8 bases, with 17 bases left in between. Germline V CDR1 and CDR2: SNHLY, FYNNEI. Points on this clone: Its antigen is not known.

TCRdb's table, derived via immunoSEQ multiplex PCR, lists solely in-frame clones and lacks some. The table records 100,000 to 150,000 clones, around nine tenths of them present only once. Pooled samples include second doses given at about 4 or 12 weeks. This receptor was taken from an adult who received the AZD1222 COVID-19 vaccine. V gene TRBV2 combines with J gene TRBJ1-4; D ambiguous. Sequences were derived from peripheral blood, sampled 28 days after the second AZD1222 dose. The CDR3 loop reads CATAQGLGEKLFF. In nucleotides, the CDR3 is TGTGCCACCGCCCAAGGGTTGGGGGAAAAACTGTTTTTT. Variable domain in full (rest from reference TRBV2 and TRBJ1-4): EPEVTQTPSHQVTQMGQEVILRCVPISNHLYFYWYRQILGQKVEFLVSFYNNEISEKSEIFDDQFSVERPDGSNFTLKIRSTKLEDSAMYFCATAQGLGEKLFFGSGTQLSVL.